This T cell receptor (beta chain) was identified during a study of beta chain features in type 1 diabetes. In this sample, this clone turned up a few times. What it binds is unknown. Germline V gene lookup returns CDR1 MNHNS and CDR2 SASEGT. V shed 5 bases and J shed 3 bases, with 14 bases lying between them. The CDR3 runs 14 residues. Study findings and constraints: Shorter TCRB CDR3s, moderately but significantly so, marked every one of the four CD4+ subsets in Type 1 diabetes patients.

Expressed TCRB transcripts were sequenced after all isolated RNA was converted to cDNA. Only in-frame clones appear in the TCRdb table, and some are missing; sequencing was by immunoSEQ multiplex PCR. The sample carries under 850,000 clones, about an eighth recorded once. This sequence was found in a man aged 18 to 29 with type 1 diabetes. The sample taken for sequencing was naive CD4+ T cells from blood. The gene calls are TRBV6-1 and TRBJ2-7; TRBD1 is a possible D gene (6 bases). The CDR3 is CASSPLRTDYEQYF. CDR3 sequence (DNA): TGTGCCAGCAGTCCGTTAAGGACAGACTACGAGCAGTACTTC.